These T cell receptor beta chains were read from a single sample in a study of T cells in localized non-small cell lung cancer. Only in-frame clones appear in the TCRdb table, and some are missing; sequencing was by immunoSEQ multiplex PCR. The sample gives about 51,000 clones, 81% of which show up once; approximately 17% is in the top ten. The sample consisted of peripheral blood mononuclear cells, taken before any cancer treatment. These receptors came from a man between 40 and 69 years old with stage III lung adenocarcinoma. Each CDR3 is given with its conserved first and last residue. Each record gives: CDR3 protein, CDR3 DNA, J gene, D gene, V gene, CDR3 length, clone size. D genes are given only for firm matches. Rows may omit the clone size; those that give it use once, few, many or a size class.

CDR3 protein: CASSLQGKDYGYTF
CDR3 DNA: TGTGCCAGTAGTTTGCAGGGGAAAGACTATGGCTACACCTTC
J gene: TRBJ1-2
D gene: NA
V gene: TRBV19
CDR3 length: 14
clone size: NA

CDR3 protein: CASRAVGTWDF
CDR3 DNA: TGTGCCAGCAGAGCCGTAGGGACTTGGGACTTC
J gene: TRBJ2-7
D gene: NA
V gene: TRBV2
CDR3 length: 11
clone size: NA

CDR3 protein: CASSLVGGGQPQHF
CDR3 DNA: TGTGCCAGCAGCTTGGTTGGGGGAGGTCAGCCCCAGCATTTT
J gene: TRBJ1-5
D gene: NA
V gene: TRBV5-6
CDR3 length: 14
clone size: NA

CDR3 protein: CASSFSPDTQYF
CDR3 DNA: TGTGCCAGCAGCTTTAGCCCGGATACGCAGTATTTT
J gene: TRBJ2-3
D gene: NA
V gene: TRBV13
CDR3 length: 12
clone size: NA

CDR3 protein: CASSVSATAMNTEAFF
CDR3 DNA: TGTGCCAGCAGCGTTTCTGCGACAGCCATGAACACTGAAGCTTTCTTT
J gene: TRBJ1-1
D gene: NA
V gene: TRBV9
CDR3 length: 16
clone size: NA

CDR3 protein: CASSVSPFYEQYF
CDR3 DNA: TGTGCCAGCAGCGTGTCTCCTTTCTACGAGCAGTACTTC
J gene: TRBJ2-7
D gene: NA
V gene: TRBV9
CDR3 length: 13
clone size: NA

CDR3 protein: CAWSVGDSLGIDTQYF
CDR3 DNA: TGTGCCTGGAGTGTCGGGGACAGCCTGGGGATAGATACGCAGTATTTT
J gene: TRBJ2-3
D gene: TRBD1
V gene: TRBV30
CDR3 length: 16
clone size: NA

CDR3 protein: CASSPRAGGQETQYF
CDR3 DNA: TGTGCCAGCAGCCCTCGGGCGGGGGGGCAAGAGACCCAGTACTTC
J gene: TRBJ2-5
D gene: TRBD2
V gene: TRBV7-2
CDR3 length: 15
clone size: NA

CDR3 protein: CASRGSHNEQFF
CDR3 DNA: TGTGCCAGCAGAGGGAGTCACAATGAGCAGTTCTTC
J gene: TRBJ2-1
D gene: NA
V gene: TRBV5-8
CDR3 length: 12
clone size: NA

CDR3 protein: CAWSVRQGNEQYF
CDR3 DNA: TGTGCCTGGAGTGTAAGACAGGGAAACGAGCAGTACTTC
J gene: TRBJ2-7
D gene: TRBD1
V gene: TRBV30
CDR3 length: 13
clone size: NA

CDR3 protein: CASRERGRSTDTQYF
CDR3 DNA: TGTGCCAGCCGAGAAAGGGGCAGGTCCACAGATACGCAGTATTTT
J gene: TRBJ2-3
D gene: NA
V gene: TRBV6-1
CDR3 length: 15
clone size: NA

CDR3 protein: CATSRDSGGAGELFF
CDR3 DNA: TGTGCCACCAGCAGAGATAGCGGGGGGGCCGGGGAGCTGTTTTTT
J gene: TRBJ2-2
D gene: TRBD2
V gene: TRBV15
CDR3 length: 15
clone size: NA

CDR3 protein: CASSEVAAVYGYTF
CDR3 DNA: TGTGCCAGCAGTGAAGTAGCAGCGGTCTATGGCTACACCTTC
J gene: TRBJ1-2
D gene: NA
V gene: TRBV2
CDR3 length: 14
clone size: NA

CDR3 protein: CASRPDSSGANVLTF
CDR3 DNA: TGTGCCAGCAGGCCGGACAGCTCTGGGGCCAACGTCCTGACTTTC
J gene: TRBJ2-6
D gene: NA
V gene: TRBV5-4
CDR3 length: 15
clone size: NA

CDR3 protein: CASSATGFAYEKLFF
CDR3 DNA: TGTGCCAGCAGTGCCACCGGATTTGCCTATGAAAAACTGTTTTTT
J gene: TRBJ1-4
D gene: NA
V gene: TRBV2
CDR3 length: 15
clone size: NA

CDR3 protein: CASDFAGIYNEQFF
CDR3 DNA: TGTGCCAGCGACTTCGCAGGGATTTACAATGAGCAGTTCTTC
J gene: TRBJ2-1
D gene: NA
V gene: TRBV2
CDR3 length: 14
clone size: NA

CDR3 protein: CASSFPSGGGTDTQYF
CDR3 DNA: TGCGCCAGCAGTTTCCCTAGCGGGGGGGGCACAGATACGCAGTATTTT
J gene: TRBJ2-3
D gene: TRBD2
V gene: TRBV5-1
CDR3 length: 16
clone size: NA

CDR3 protein: CASSLAGGRVEQYF
CDR3 DNA: TGTGCCAGCAGTCTAGCGGGGGGGCGGGTCGAGCAGTACTTC
J gene: TRBJ2-7
D gene: TRBD2
V gene: TRBV28
CDR3 length: 14
clone size: NA

CDR3 protein: CASSQERGGNFRTYEQYF
CDR3 DNA: TGTGCCAGCAGCCAAGAGCGGGGGGGGAACTTCCGAACCTACGAGCAGTACTTC
J gene: TRBJ2-7
D gene: TRBD2
V gene: TRBV16
CDR3 length: 18
clone size: NA

CDR3 protein: CASSFSGAARETQYF
CDR3 DNA: TGTGCCAGCAGTTTTTCAGGGGCGGCAAGAGAGACCCAGTACTTC
J gene: TRBJ2-5
D gene: NA
V gene: TRBV28
CDR3 length: 15
clone size: NA

CDR3 protein: CASSQSVTGSGNTIYF
CDR3 DNA: TGTGCCAGCAGCCAGTCTGTTACAGGCTCTGGAAACACCATATATTTT
J gene: TRBJ1-3
D gene: NA
V gene: TRBV4-2
CDR3 length: 16
clone size: NA

CDR3 protein: CASSWTQDTGELFF
CDR3 DNA: TGTGCCAGCAGCTGGACTCAGGACACCGGGGAGCTGTTTTTT
J gene: TRBJ2-2
D gene: NA
V gene: TRBV5-4
CDR3 length: 14
clone size: few

CDR3 protein: CASSDGTTTDTQYF
CDR3 DNA: TGCGCCAGCAGTGACGGGACAACGACAGATACGCAGTATTTT
J gene: TRBJ2-3
D gene: NA
V gene: TRBV10-1
CDR3 length: 14
clone size: NA

CDR3 protein: CASSAVGAGANVLTF
CDR3 DNA: TGTGCCAGCAGCGCCGTGGGGGCTGGGGCCAACGTCCTGACTTTC
J gene: TRBJ2-6
D gene: NA
V gene: TRBV2
CDR3 length: 15
clone size: NA

CDR3 protein: CASSSQGANQPQHF
CDR3 DNA: TGTGCCAGCAGTTCACAGGGGGCCAATCAGCCCCAGCATTTT
J gene: TRBJ1-5
D gene: TRBD1
V gene: TRBV27
CDR3 length: 14
clone size: NA

CDR3 protein: CASSLGVADEAFF
CDR3 DNA: TGTGCCAGCAGTCTGGGGGTGGCAGATGAAGCTTTCTTT
J gene: TRBJ1-1
D gene: NA
V gene: TRBV25-1
CDR3 length: 13
clone size: few

CDR3 protein: CASSERGRPYEQYF
CDR3 DNA: TGTGCCAGCAGTGAACGGGGGCGTCCCTACGAGCAGTACTTC
J gene: TRBJ2-7
D gene: NA
V gene: TRBV2
CDR3 length: 14
clone size: NA

CDR3 protein: CASSIPGPPVGNEQFF
CDR3 DNA: TGTGCCAGTAGTATCCCAGGGCCGCCCGTGGGCAATGAGCAGTTCTTC
J gene: TRBJ2-1
D gene: NA
V gene: TRBV19
CDR3 length: 16
clone size: NA

CDR3 protein: CASSPGAGQQTQYF
CDR3 DNA: TGTGCCAGCTCACCTGGGGCGGGTCAACAGACCCAGTACTTC
J gene: TRBJ2-5
D gene: NA
V gene: TRBV18
CDR3 length: 14
clone size: NA

CDR3 protein: CASRSTNRGPTGEQFF
CDR3 DNA: TGTGCCAGCAGATCTACAAACAGGGGCCCCACAGGTGAGCAGTTCTTC
J gene: TRBJ2-1
D gene: TRBD1
V gene: TRBV27
CDR3 length: 16
clone size: NA

CDR3 protein: CASSPGLAASTDTQYF
CDR3 DNA: TGTGCCAGCAGTCCGGGACTAGCGGCCTCCACAGATACGCAGTATTTT
J gene: TRBJ2-3
D gene: TRBD2
V gene: TRBV2
CDR3 length: 16
clone size: NA

CDR3 protein: CAIGGTSTREEETQYF
CDR3 DNA: TGTGCCATCGGGGGGACCTCCACCCGGGAAGAAGAGACCCAGTACTTC
J gene: TRBJ2-5
D gene: NA
V gene: TRBV10-3
CDR3 length: 16
clone size: NA

CDR3 protein: CASSITSGRSYEQYF
CDR3 DNA: TGTGCCAGCAGCATAACTAGCGGGAGATCCTACGAGCAGTACTTC
J gene: TRBJ2-7
D gene: TRBD2
V gene: TRBV6-6
CDR3 length: 15
clone size: once

CDR3 protein: CASSLALSPYNEQFF
CDR3 DNA: TGTGCCAGCAGCTTAGCCTTATCCCCCTACAATGAGCAGTTCTTC
J gene: TRBJ2-1
D gene: NA
V gene: TRBV7-6
CDR3 length: 15
clone size: once

CDR3 protein: CASSYQLAGDNEQFF
CDR3 DNA: TGTGCCAGCAGTTACCAACTAGCGGGAGATAATGAGCAGTTCTTC
J gene: TRBJ2-1
D gene: TRBD2
V gene: TRBV6-6
CDR3 length: 15
clone size: NA

CDR3 protein: CASSQDSTGDNSPLHF
CDR3 DNA: TGTGCCAGCAGCCAAGACTCGACAGGGGATAATTCACCCCTCCACTTT
J gene: TRBJ1-6
D gene: TRBD1
V gene: TRBV14
CDR3 length: 16
clone size: NA

CDR3 protein: CASSVGGGRGYTF
CDR3 DNA: TGTGCCAGCAGCGTAGGTGGAGGGAGAGGCTACACCTTC
J gene: TRBJ1-2
D gene: NA
V gene: TRBV9
CDR3 length: 13
clone size: NA

CDR3 protein: CASSEALRGGNEQFF
CDR3 DNA: TGTGCCAGCAGTGAAGCGCTTCGGGGGGGGAATGAGCAGTTCTTC
J gene: TRBJ2-1
D gene: TRBD2
V gene: TRBV6-1
CDR3 length: 15
clone size: NA

CDR3 protein: CASSWGQGELRAAGELFF
CDR3 DNA: TGTGCCAGCAGCTGGGGACAGGGGGAACTAAGAGCGGCCGGGGAGCTGTTTTTT
J gene: TRBJ2-2
D gene: TRBD1
V gene: TRBV7-2
CDR3 length: 18
clone size: once

CDR3 protein: CAWSGARTGGFEQYF
CDR3 DNA: TGTGCCTGGAGTGGCGCTCGGACAGGGGGTTTCGAGCAGTACTTC
J gene: TRBJ2-7
D gene: TRBD1
V gene: TRBV30
CDR3 length: 15
clone size: NA

CDR3 protein: CASSKNRERGNEQFF
CDR3 DNA: TGTGCCAGTAGTAAAAACAGGGAACGGGGCAATGAGCAGTTCTTC
J gene: TRBJ2-1
D gene: NA
V gene: TRBV19
CDR3 length: 15
clone size: NA

CDR3 protein: CASSLQRLVTGELFF
CDR3 DNA: TGTGCCAGCAGCCTACAGCGTTTGGTCACCGGGGAGCTGTTTTTT
J gene: TRBJ2-2
D gene: NA
V gene: TRBV7-2
CDR3 length: 15
clone size: NA

CDR3 protein: CASSYRDLQETQYF
CDR3 DNA: TGTGCCAGCAGCTACCGGGACCTTCAAGAGACCCAGTACTTC
J gene: TRBJ2-5
D gene: NA
V gene: TRBV13
CDR3 length: 14
clone size: few

CDR3 protein: CASSRNPGGYTDTQYF
CDR3 DNA: TGTGCCAGCAGCCGCAACCCCGGTGGCTACACAGATACGCAGTATTTT
J gene: TRBJ2-3
D gene: NA
V gene: TRBV7-2
CDR3 length: 16
clone size: once

CDR3 protein: CASSLTGSIDEQYF
CDR3 DNA: TGTGCCAGCAGCTTGACAGGGAGTATTGACGAGCAGTACTTC
J gene: TRBJ2-7
D gene: TRBD1
V gene: TRBV28
CDR3 length: 14
clone size: NA

CDR3 protein: CASKGIASSYNEQFF
CDR3 DNA: TGTGCCAGCAAGGGAATAGCTAGCTCCTACAATGAGCAGTTCTTC
J gene: TRBJ2-1
D gene: NA
V gene: TRBV2
CDR3 length: 15
clone size: NA

CDR3 protein: CATKTGTGVRNEQYF
CDR3 DNA: TGTGCCACCAAAACCGGGACAGGGGTCCGGAACGAGCAGTACTTC
J gene: TRBJ2-7
D gene: TRBD1
V gene: TRBV19
CDR3 length: 15
clone size: NA

CDR3 protein: CASRVPVNTEAFF
CDR3 DNA: TGTGCCAGCAGGGTACCAGTGAACACTGAAGCTTTCTTT
J gene: TRBJ1-1
D gene: NA
V gene: TRBV11-2
CDR3 length: 13
clone size: NA

CDR3 protein: CASSLEGWNTIYF
CDR3 DNA: TGTGCCAGCAGCTTAGAGGGCTGGAACACCATATATTTT
J gene: TRBJ1-3
D gene: NA
V gene: TRBV7-9
CDR3 length: 13
clone size: NA

CDR3 protein: CASTDGVAYNEQFF
CDR3 DNA: TGTGCCAGCACCGATGGGGTAGCCTACAATGAGCAGTTCTTC
J gene: TRBJ2-1
D gene: NA
V gene: TRBV11-2
CDR3 length: 14
clone size: NA

CDR3 protein: CASSLEFSGNTIYF
CDR3 DNA: TGTGCCAGCAGCTTAGAGTTTTCTGGAAACACCATATATTTT
J gene: TRBJ1-3
D gene: NA
V gene: TRBV7-2
CDR3 length: 14
clone size: NA

CDR3 protein: CASSSGLAGAPLPFF
CDR3 DNA: TGCGCCAGCAGCTCGGGACTAGCGGGGGCCCCGCTGCCCTTCTTC
J gene: TRBJ2-1
D gene: TRBD2
V gene: TRBV5-1
CDR3 length: 15
clone size: NA

CDR3 protein: CASSGGLANEQFF
CDR3 DNA: TGTGCCAGTAGTGGGGGACTAGCCAATGAGCAGTTCTTC
J gene: TRBJ2-1
D gene: TRBD2
V gene: TRBV19
CDR3 length: 13
clone size: NA

CDR3 protein: CASSGFPRLARGEDTQYF
CDR3 DNA: TGTGCCAGCAGCGGGTTTCCTCGGCTAGCCCGGGGCGAGGATACGCAGTATTTT
J gene: TRBJ2-3
D gene: NA
V gene: TRBV9
CDR3 length: 18
clone size: NA

CDR3 protein: CASSLDLDGQPQHF
CDR3 DNA: TGTGCCAGCAGCCTAGACTTGGATGGGCAGCCCCAGCATTTT
J gene: TRBJ1-5
D gene: NA
V gene: TRBV2
CDR3 length: 14
clone size: NA

CDR3 protein: CASSSRETGNTIYF
CDR3 DNA: TGTGCCAGCAGCAGCAGGGAGACCGGAAACACCATATATTTT
J gene: TRBJ1-3
D gene: NA
V gene: TRBV7-6
CDR3 length: 14
clone size: NA